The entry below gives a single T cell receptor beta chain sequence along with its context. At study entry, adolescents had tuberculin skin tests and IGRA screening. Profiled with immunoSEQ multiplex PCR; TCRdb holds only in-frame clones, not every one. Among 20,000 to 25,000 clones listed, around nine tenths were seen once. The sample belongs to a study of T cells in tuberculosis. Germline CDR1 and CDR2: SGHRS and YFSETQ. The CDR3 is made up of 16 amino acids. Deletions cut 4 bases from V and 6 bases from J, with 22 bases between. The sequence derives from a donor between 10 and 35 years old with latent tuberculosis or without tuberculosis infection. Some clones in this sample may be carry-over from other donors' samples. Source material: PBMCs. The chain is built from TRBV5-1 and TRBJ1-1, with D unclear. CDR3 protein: CASSQDFSRGGPEAFF. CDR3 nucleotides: TGCGCCAGCAGCCAGGATTTTAGTCGGGGAGGGCCTGAAGCTTTCTTT.